This T cell receptor beta chain was observed in a study of post-analysis software for immune sequencing data. The germline gives CDR1 SGHRS, CDR2 YFSETQ. V shed 4 bases, J shed 9 bases, and the junction held 9 bases outside the gene matches. CDR3 length equals 14 residues. Broader study findings: The F measure placed samples prepared in the same batch into strongly shared clusters. Patients had higher frequencies than controls of a handful of TRBV segments, including TRBV5-6, TRBV5-1 and TRBV20-1. Normalized Chao1 diversity was significantly lower in multiple sclerosis patients than in controls.

This clonotype occurred a few times. Antigen specificity is unknown. Included in the TCR beta cDNA libraries were unique molecular identifiers. The T cell input of roughly 0.95 to 10 million gave around 540,000 cDNA molecules. TCRdb called the PCR reads again in MiXCR, with one record for every CDR3 protein. The table lists roughly 600,000 distinct CDR3 sequences, roughly 46% of them singletons. The chain combines TRBV5-1 with TRBJ2-1; 8 nucleotides match TRBD1. The TCR sequence derives from a girl aged 10 to 17 with multiple sclerosis. Sequenced sample: blood. In DNA, the CDR3 is TGCGCCAGCAGCCCAGGGGGCGGAGGAGGTGAGCAGTTCTTC. Protein product: CASSPGGGGGEQFF.